This T cell receptor beta chain derives from a study of early T cells in non-severe SARS-CoV-2 infection. For the study at large: Chains were unpaired, as sequencing was done on bulk RNA from unsorted whole blood.

General study points: Anti-spike CD8 specificities were favored by VDJdb matching, whose results missed private and CD4 specificities.

Each single cDNA molecule received a unique molecular identifier. Via MiXCR, TCRdb re-called the 5' RACE reads, giving one row per CDR3 protein. The profile shows more than 35,000 distinct CDR3 sequences, 3.5% to 5% of them singletons. This clonotype occurred many times. Its antigen remains unknown. V lost 0 bases to trimming and J lost 7 bases, with 16 bases between them. Germline loops: CDR1 LNHNV, CDR2 YYDKDF (reference sequence). This CDR3 is built from 16 residues. What was sequenced was whole blood. J is TRBJ2-1 and V is TRBV15, with a possible D match to TRBD1 (7 bases). The source of this sequence is an adult who was a healthcare worker with PCR-confirmed SARS-CoV-2 infection or an uninfected control (not recorded which). Written as DNA, the CDR3 is TGTGCCACCAGCAGAGATCTAGCGAGGGGACAGAATGAGCAGTTCTTC. Its protein is CATSRDLARGQNEQFF.